Each of the 17 T cell receptor beta chains below was sequenced from the same sample in a study of coeliac disease. Libraries were prepared by immunoSEQ multiplex PCR; TCRdb keeps only in-frame clonotypes and omits some of them. The sample gives fewer than 5,500 clones, less than 65% of which show up once; more than 6.5% is in the top ten. Sequencing used intraepithelial lymphocytes from the gut. Receptors originate from a woman aged 18-35 years with active celiac disease.

This clone has just one count. CDR3 nucleotides: TGTGCCAGCAGCGGACAGGTATACTACGAGCAGTACTTC. Amino acids: CASSGQVYYEQYF. The chain couples TRBV4-2 to TRBJ2-7, with 7 bases matching TRBD1. Germline loops: CDR1 LGHNA, CDR2 YNFKEQ. This CDR3 has 13 residues. After removal of 5 bases from V and 3 bases from J, the junction contained 4 bases not matched to a gene.

The chain couples TRBV5-5 to TRBJ2-1, with 8 bases aligning to TRBD2. J gave up 8 bases and V 1 base, and 17 bases lay outside the gene matches. CDR3 length equals 18 residues. Looked up from germline, CDR1 is SGHKS and CDR2 is YYEKEE (reference sequence). DNA of the CDR3: TGTGCCAGCAGCTTGATAGGAAAGGCGGGGGGTCTCAGGGATGAGCAGTTCTTC. It yields the protein CASSLIGKAGGLRDEQFF. Complete variable domain (other parts from reference TRBV5-5 and TRBJ2-1): DAGVTQSPTHLIKTRGQQVTLRCSPISGHKSVSWYQQVLGQGPQFIFQYYEKEERGRGNFPDRFSARQFPNYSSELNVNALLLGDSALYLCASSLIGKAGGLRDEQFFGPGTRLTVL.

This clone has more than one count but fewer than ten. The V and J genes are TRBV7-3 and TRBJ2-2; a possible D gene is TRBD2 (6 bases). Germline V lookup: CDR1 SGHTA, CDR2 FQGTGA. V lost 4 bases and J lost 8, with 17 bases in between. The CDR3 totals 15 residues. CDR3 nucleotides: TGTGCCAGCAGCTCTTTGCTGAGAGGAGGGGGGGAGCTGTTTTTT. Translating it yields CASSSLLRGGGELFF. Complete variable domain (other parts from reference TRBV7-3 and TRBJ2-2): GAGVSQTPSNKVTEKGKYVELRCDPISGHTALYWYRQSLGQGPEFLIYFQGTGAADDSGLPNDRFFAVRPEGSVSTLKIQRTERGDSAVYLCASSSLLRGGGELFFGEGSRLTVL.

This chain links TRBV18 with TRBJ2-5, with 9 positions matching TRBD1. Germline loops: CDR1 KGHSH, CDR2 LQKENI. The trim removed 1 base at V and 6 bases at J, leaving 9 bases unmatched. The CDR3 is 16 amino acids. The CDR3 is CASSPRFGTGIQTQYF. DNA for the CDR3: TGTGCCAGCTCACCACGGTTTGGGACAGGGATACAGACCCAGTACTTC.

The V call is TRBV6-1, the J call TRBJ1-1; TRBD1 matches 8 bases. In germline, CDR1 is MNHNS, CDR2 SASEGT. The CDR3 has 14 amino acids. V shed 4 bases and J 8 bases; nucleotides not matched to a gene: 9. Here the CDR3 DNA reads TGTGCCAGCAGTGGGGGACAGGATGGGGCGGAAGCTTTCTTT. Protein: CASSGGQDGAEAFF.

This clone was detected once. The chain employs TRBV29-1 and TRBJ1-2; perhaps TRBD1 as D (6 bases). With 0 bases removed from V and 0 bases from J, the gap between germline ends came to 11 bases. This CDR3 has 15 residues. CDR1 is SQVTM, CDR2 ANQGSEA, per germline. CDR3 sequence reads: CSVEDRTATNYGYTF. DNA for the CDR3: TGCAGCGTTGAAGATCGGACAGCTACTAACTATGGCTACACCTTC.

The chain has TRBV29-1 and TRBJ1-2, with D maybe TRBD1 (6 bases). The germline CDR1 and CDR2 sequences are SQVTM and ANQGSEA. Trimming stripped 7 bases from V and 4 bases from J, with 10 bases between. The CDR3 is 11 amino acids. CDR3 bases: TGCAGCGGGGGACATCCCTATGGCTACACCTTC. Its protein is CSGGHPYGYTF.

The chain links TRBV11-3 to TRBJ1-5; the D gene is possibly TRBD1 (6 bases). CDR1 is SGHNT, CDR2 YENEEA, per germline. The CDR3 has 16 amino acids. Deletions cut 0 bases from V and 7 bases from J, with 16 bases between. CDR3 coding DNA: TGTGCCAGCAGCTTAGATAAAAGAACAGGGTACCAGCCCCAGCATTTT. It specifies CASSLDKRTGYQPQHF.

This clone was seen a handful of times. The rearrangement joins TRBV19 to TRBJ1-4, with a weak D call TRBD1 (6 bases). The CDR3 length is 16 residues. Germline lookup yields CDR1 LNHDA and CDR2 SQIVND (reference sequence). V lost 5 bases, J lost 6 bases, and 19 bases lay in between. For the CDR3, the DNA is TGTGCCAGTAGTCCCCCCCGCTGGGGGCAGGATGAAAAACTGTTTTTT. Translated: CASSPPRWGQDEKLFF.

The V and J genes are TRBV7-3 and TRBJ2-1; a possible D gene is TRBD2 (6 bases). V dropped 8 bases and J dropped 6 bases, with 17 bases sitting between them. This CDR3 is 14 amino acids long. CDR1 is SGHTA, CDR2 FQGTGA, per germline. CDR3 coding DNA: TGTGCCAGCCTACCGTCGGGGGAGAGCAATGAGCAGTTCTTC. This gives the protein CASLPSGESNEQFF.

This rearrangement joins TRBV19 to TRBJ1-3; D is perhaps TRBD1 (6 bases). The germline CDR1 and CDR2 sequences are LNHDA and SQIVND (reference sequence). The ends were cut back, 7 bases at V and 2 bases at J, with 21 bases in the middle. The CDR3 is 17 amino acids. The CDR3 nucleotides are TGTGCCAGTACCCAATTGATCCGGGACAACACTGGAAACACCATATATTTT. Its translation is CASTQLIRDNTGNTIYF.

CDR3 in DNA: TGTGCCAGCAGCTTAGTCAGGCCGAACACTGAAGCTTTCTTT. Encoded protein: CASSLVRPNTEAFF. V is TRBV11-2 and J is TRBJ1-1; D remains unclear. The V gene's germline CDR1 is SGHAT and CDR2 FQNNGV. The length of the CDR3 is 14 residues. Trimming removed 1 base at V and 1 base at J, with 7 bases between.

This chain's CDR3 is CASSQLGLAGGVQETQYF. The CDR3 coding sequence is TGCGCCAGCAGCCAATTGGGACTAGCGGGAGGTGTTCAAGAGACCCAGTACTTC. The rearrangement joins TRBV4-1 to TRBJ2-5, with 15 bases matching TRBD2. The junction had 6 bases not matched to a gene; V was cut back by 2 bases and J by 2 bases. The CDR3 loop spans 18 amino acids. Germline CDR1 and CDR2: MGHRA and YSYEKL.

This clone was found a few times. The chain couples TRBV19 to TRBJ2-7, with 7 bases matching TRBD2. J was trimmed by 8 bases and V by 3 bases; bases with no gene match: 7. The CDR3 covers 13 residues. Looked up from germline, CDR1 is LNHDA and CDR2 is SQIVND (reference sequence). DNA of the CDR3: TGTGCCAGTAGTATTTTACCGGGGGGAAAGCAGTACTTC. It codes for CASSILPGGKQYF.

The chain is built from TRBV11-1 and TRBJ1-1; D is ambiguous. The CDR3 totals 14 residues. V dropped 1 base and J dropped 4 bases, with 10 bases sitting between them. The germline CDR1 and CDR2 sequences are SGHAT and FQDESV (reference sequence). The DNA of the CDR3 is TGTGCCAGCAGCTTAGTGAGGGAAGTCACTGAAGCTTTCTTT. It encodes CASSLVREVTEAFF.

The genes are TRBV15 and TRBJ2-7; 7 nucleotides agree with TRBD1. This CDR3 comprises 14 residues. The germline CDR1 and CDR2 sequences are LNHNV and YYDKDF (reference sequence). Trimming took 2 bases from V and 6 from J; bases not matched to a gene: 7. CDR3 bases: TGTGCCACCAGCAGAAGCGACAGGGAACGCGAGCAGTACTTC. This encodes CATSRSDREREQYF.

This clone is a singleton in its sample. The genes are TRBV9 and TRBJ2-7; perhaps TRBD2 as D (5 bases). CDR3 length equals 13 residues. CDR1 SGDLS and CDR2 YYNGEE come from the germline V gene. The V gene lost 2 bases and the J gene lost 2 bases, with 8 bases spanning the gap. The CDR3 region is CASSVGLTYEQYF. For the CDR3, the DNA is TGTGCCAGCAGCGTCGGACTTACCTACGAGCAGTACTTC.